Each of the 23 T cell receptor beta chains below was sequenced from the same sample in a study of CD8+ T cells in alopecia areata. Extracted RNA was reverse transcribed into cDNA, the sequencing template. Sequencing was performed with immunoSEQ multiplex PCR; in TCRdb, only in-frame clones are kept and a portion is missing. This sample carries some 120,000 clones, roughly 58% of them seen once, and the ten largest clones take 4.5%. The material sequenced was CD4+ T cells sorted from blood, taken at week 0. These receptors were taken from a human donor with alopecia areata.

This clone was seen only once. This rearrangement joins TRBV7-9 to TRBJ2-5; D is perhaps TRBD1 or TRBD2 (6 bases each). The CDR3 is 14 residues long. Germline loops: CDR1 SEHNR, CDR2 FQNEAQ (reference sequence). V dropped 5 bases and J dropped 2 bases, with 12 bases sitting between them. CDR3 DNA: TGTGCCAGCAGCCCGGGGGCCGGGCAAGAGACCCAGTACTTC. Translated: CASSPGAGQETQYF. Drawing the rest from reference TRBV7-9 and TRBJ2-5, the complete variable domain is DTGVSQNPRHKITKRGQNVTFRCDPISEHNRLYWYRQTLGQGPEFLTYFQNEAQLEKSRLLSDRFSAERPKGSFSTLEIQRTEQGDSAMYLCASSPGAGQETQYFGPGTRLLVL.

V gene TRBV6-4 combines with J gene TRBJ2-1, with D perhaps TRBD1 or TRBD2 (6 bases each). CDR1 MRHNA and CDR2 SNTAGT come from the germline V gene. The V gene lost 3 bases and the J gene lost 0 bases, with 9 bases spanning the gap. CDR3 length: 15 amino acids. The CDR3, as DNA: TGTGCCAGCAGTGAGGGGGGCTCCTCCTACAATGAGCAGTTCTTC. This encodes CASSEGGSSYNEQFF.

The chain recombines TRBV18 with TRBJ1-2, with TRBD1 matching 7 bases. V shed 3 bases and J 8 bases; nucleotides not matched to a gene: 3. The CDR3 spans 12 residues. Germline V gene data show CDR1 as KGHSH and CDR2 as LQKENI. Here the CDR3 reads CASSPGQSGYTF. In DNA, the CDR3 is TGTGCCAGCTCACCGGGACAGTCGGGCTACACCTTC.

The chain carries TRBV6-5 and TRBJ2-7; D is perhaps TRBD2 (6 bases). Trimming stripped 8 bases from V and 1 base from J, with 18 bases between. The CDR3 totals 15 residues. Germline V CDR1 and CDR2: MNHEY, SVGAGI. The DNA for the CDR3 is TGTGCCAGCGGGCGGGAAGGCAGGGCATCCTACGAGCAGTACTTC. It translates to CASGREGRASYEQYF.

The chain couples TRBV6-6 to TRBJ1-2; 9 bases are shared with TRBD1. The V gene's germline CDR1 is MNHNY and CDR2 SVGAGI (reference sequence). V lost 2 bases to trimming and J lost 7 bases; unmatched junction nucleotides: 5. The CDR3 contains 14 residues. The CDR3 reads CASSYADRGSGYTF. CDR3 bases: TGTGCCAGCAGTTACGCCGACAGGGGGAGTGGCTACACCTTC.

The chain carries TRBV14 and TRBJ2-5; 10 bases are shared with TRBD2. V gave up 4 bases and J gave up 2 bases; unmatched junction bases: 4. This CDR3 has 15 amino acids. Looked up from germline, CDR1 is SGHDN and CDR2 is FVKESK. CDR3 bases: TGTGCCAGCAGCCGTAGCGGGGGGAGACAAGAGACCCAGTACTTC. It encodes CASSRSGGRQETQYF.

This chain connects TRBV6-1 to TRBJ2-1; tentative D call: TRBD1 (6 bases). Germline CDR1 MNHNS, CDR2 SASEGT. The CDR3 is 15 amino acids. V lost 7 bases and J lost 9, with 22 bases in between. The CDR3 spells CASMTGTALHGEQFF. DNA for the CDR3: TGTGCCAGCATGACAGGAACGGCACTTCATGGTGAGCAGTTCTTC.

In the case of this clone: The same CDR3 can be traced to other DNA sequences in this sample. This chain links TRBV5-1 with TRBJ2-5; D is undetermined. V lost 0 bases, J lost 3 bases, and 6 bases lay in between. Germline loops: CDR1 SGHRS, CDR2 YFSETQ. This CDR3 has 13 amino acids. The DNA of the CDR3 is TGCGCCAGCAGCTTGGGACGGGAAGAGACCCAGTACTTC. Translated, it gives CASSLGREETQYF.

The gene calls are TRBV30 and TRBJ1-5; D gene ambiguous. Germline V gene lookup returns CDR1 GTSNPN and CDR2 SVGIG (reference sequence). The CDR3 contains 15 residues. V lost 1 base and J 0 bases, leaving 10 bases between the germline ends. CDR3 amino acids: CAWSGAVYSNQPQHF. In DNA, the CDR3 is TGTGCCTGGAGTGGGGCAGTTTATAGCAATCAGCCCCAGCATTTT.

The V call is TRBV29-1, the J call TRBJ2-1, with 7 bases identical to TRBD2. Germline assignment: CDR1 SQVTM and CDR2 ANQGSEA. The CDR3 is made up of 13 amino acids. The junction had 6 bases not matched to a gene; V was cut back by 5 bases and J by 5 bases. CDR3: CSVPAGWHNEQFF. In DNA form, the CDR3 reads TGCAGCGTTCCAGCGGGATGGCACAATGAGCAGTTCTTC.

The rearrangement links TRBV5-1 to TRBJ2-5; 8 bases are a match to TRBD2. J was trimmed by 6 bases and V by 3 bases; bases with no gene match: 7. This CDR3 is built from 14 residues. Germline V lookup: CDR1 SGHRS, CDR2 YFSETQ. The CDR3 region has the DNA TGCGCCAGCAGCTCAGTTAGCGGGGCCCAGACCCAGTACTTC. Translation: CASSSVSGAQTQYF.

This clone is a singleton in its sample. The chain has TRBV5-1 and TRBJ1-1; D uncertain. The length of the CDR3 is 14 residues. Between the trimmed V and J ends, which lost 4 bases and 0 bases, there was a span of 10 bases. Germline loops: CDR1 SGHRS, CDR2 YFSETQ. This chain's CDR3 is CASSTEFLNTEAFF. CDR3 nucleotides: TGCGCCAGCAGCACAGAGTTTCTGAACACTGAAGCTTTCTTT.

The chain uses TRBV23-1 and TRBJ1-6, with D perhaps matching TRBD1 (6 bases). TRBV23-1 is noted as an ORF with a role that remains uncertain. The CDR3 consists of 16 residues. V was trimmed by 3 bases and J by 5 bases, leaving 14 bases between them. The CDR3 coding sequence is TGCGCCAGCAGTCAGGAAGACAGGCGAGATAATTCACCCCTCCACTTT. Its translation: CASSQEDRRDNSPLHF.

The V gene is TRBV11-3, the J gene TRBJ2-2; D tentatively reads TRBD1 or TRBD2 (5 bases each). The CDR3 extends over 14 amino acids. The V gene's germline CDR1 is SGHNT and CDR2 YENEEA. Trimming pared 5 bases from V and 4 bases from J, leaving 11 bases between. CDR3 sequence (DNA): TGTGCCAGCAGCCAAACTGGGGGCACCGGGGAGCTGTTTTTT. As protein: CASSQTGGTGELFF.

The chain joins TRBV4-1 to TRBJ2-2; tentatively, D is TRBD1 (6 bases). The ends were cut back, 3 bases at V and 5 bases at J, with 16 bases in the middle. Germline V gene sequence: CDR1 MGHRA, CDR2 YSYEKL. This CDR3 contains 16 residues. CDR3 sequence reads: CASSHLIRGSTGELFF. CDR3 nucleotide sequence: TGCGCCAGCAGCCACCTAATAAGGGGGTCAACCGGGGAGCTGTTTTTT.

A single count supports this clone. CDR3: CASSQDNRSGGGYGYTF. The CDR3 DNA sequence: TGCGCCAGCAGCCAAGACAACCGGTCAGGGGGCGGCTATGGCTACACCTTC. The J gene is TRBJ1-2, the V gene TRBV4-1; 8 bases match TRBD1. The CDR3 spans 17 residues. Germline CDR1 is MGHRA and CDR2 is YSYEKL. The ends lost 0 bases at V and 4 bases at J; junction bases unmatched: 10.

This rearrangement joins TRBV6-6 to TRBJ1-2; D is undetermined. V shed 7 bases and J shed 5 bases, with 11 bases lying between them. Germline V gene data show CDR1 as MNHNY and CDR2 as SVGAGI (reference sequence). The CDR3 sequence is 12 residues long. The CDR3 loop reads CASKTGSYGYTF. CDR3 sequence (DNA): TGTGCCAGCAAAACGGGTTCTTATGGCTACACCTTC.

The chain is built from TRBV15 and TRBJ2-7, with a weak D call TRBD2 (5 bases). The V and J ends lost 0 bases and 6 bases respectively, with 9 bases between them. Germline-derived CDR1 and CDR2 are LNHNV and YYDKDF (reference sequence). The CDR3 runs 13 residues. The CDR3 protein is CATSRDVGVEQYF. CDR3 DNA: TGTGCCACCAGCAGAGATGTCGGGGTCGAGCAGTACTTC.

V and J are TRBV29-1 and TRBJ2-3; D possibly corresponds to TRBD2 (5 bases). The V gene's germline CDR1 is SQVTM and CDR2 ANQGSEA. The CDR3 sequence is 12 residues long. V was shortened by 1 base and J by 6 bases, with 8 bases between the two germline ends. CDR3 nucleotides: TGCAGCGTTGAAGGTGGAGGCGATACGCAGTATTTT. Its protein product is CSVEGGGDTQYF.

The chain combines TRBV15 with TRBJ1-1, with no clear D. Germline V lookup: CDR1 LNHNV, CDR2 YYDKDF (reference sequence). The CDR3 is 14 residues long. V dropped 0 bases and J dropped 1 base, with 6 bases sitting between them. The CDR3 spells CATSRDEGNTEAFF. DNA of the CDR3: TGTGCCACCAGCAGAGATGAGGGGAACACTGAAGCTTTCTTT.

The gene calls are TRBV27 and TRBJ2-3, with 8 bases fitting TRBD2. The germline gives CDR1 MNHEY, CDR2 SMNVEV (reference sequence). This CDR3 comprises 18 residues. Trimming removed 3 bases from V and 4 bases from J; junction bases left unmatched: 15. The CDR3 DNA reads TGTGCCAGCAGTTTCAGTAGAGTTAGCGGGATTTTTTCAGATACGCAGTATTTT. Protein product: CASSFSRVSGIFSDTQYF.

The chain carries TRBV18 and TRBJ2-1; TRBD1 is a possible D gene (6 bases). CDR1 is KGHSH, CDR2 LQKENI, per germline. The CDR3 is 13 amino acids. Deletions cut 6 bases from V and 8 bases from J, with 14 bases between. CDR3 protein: CASSVGAADEQFF. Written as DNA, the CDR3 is TGTGCCAGCTCCGTGGGGGCGGCCGATGAGCAGTTCTTC. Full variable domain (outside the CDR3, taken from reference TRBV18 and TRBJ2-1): NAGVMQNPRHLVRRRGQEARLRCSPMKGHSHVYWYRQLPEEGLKFMVYLQKENIIDESGMPKERFSAEFPKEGPSILRIQQVVRGDSAAYFCASSVGAADEQFFGPGTRLTVL.

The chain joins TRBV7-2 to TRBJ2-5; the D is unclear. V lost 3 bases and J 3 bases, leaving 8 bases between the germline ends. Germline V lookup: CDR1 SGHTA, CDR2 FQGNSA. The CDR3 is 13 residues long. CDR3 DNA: TGTGCCAGCAGCTTCACAGAGGAAGAGACCCAGTACTTC. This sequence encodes CASSFTEEETQYF.